Listed here are 19 T cell receptor beta chains from one sample, sequenced in a study of spatial heterogeneity in lung cancer (dated by TCRdb to the late 2010s). Taken with the paper, the label for time point translates to: sample taken at primary tumor resection. Receptors were amplified or captured by 5' RACE. Instrument used: NextSeq 500. TCRdb's own reprocessing of the public reads used fastp at Q25 and MiXCR and kept productive beta chains. A single entry per CDR3 protein holds the most common genes and DNA from its merged rows. The sample table records 3,200 or so distinct CDR3 sequences; about 3.2% of these occur just once. Around 12% of the sample lies in the top ten. The starting material was normal lung tissue next to the tumor, obtained at surgery. Source of these receptors: a female donor with early-stage non-small cell lung cancer.

This clonotype was picked up many times. This chain connects TRBV5-1 to TRBJ1-6, with D possibly being TRBD1 (5 bases). The CDR3 spans 18 residues. Germline V gene data show CDR1 as SGHRS and CDR2 as YFSETQ. Trimming shortened V by 0 bases and J by 0 bases, and 13 bases separated the two germline ends. The CDR3 DNA is TGCGCCAGCAGCTTGGTTTTTGAGGGGAGCTCCTATAATTCACCCCTCCACTTT. As protein: CASSLVFEGSSYNSPLHF.

Relative to its sample, this clonotype is medium-sized. The chain links TRBV5-1 to TRBJ2-6, with D possibly TRBD2 on 6 matching bases. Trimming stripped 4 bases from V and 0 bases from J, with 17 bases between. Germline loops: CDR1 SGHRS, CDR2 YFSETQ. The CDR3 length is 18 residues. The CDR3 loop is CASSPPMAGTSGANVLTF. DNA of the CDR3: TGCGCCAGCAGCCCCCCTATGGCGGGAACCTCTGGGGCCAACGTCCTGACTTTC.

In its sample, this clonotype ranks as medium-sized. The rearrangement joins TRBV27 to TRBJ1-1; possible D gene TRBD1, 5 bases. This CDR3 has 14 amino acids. The V end was cut by 2 bases, the J end by 0 bases, with 7 bases between. Germline CDR1 and CDR2: MNHEY and SMNVEV (reference sequence). This CDR3 reads CASSLRGLNTEAFF. CDR3 nucleotides: TGTGCCAGCAGTTTACGGGGGTTGAACACTGAAGCTTTCTTT.

This clonotype was picked up many times. J is TRBJ2-1 and V is TRBV7-2; no clear D. CDR3 length equals 12 residues. V was trimmed by 5 bases and J by 7 bases, leaving 9 bases between them. Germline CDR1 is SGHTA and CDR2 is FQGNSA. This CDR3 is CASSRERNEQFF. The CDR3 DNA follows: TGTGCCAGCAGCCGAGAGAGGAATGAGCAGTTCTTC.

By sample share, this clonotype is medium-sized. The gene calls are TRBV9 and TRBJ2-2; unclear D gene. Trimming cost V 0 bases and J 7 bases, with 4 bases left between them. Per germline, CDR1 SGDLS and CDR2 YYNGEE. This CDR3 contains 12 residues. The CDR3 DNA follows: TGTGCCAGCAGCGTAGATGTCGGGGAGCTGTTTTTT. Its translation: CASSVDVGELFF. Using reference TRBV9 and TRBJ2-2 for the parts outside the CDR3, the full variable domain is DSGVTQTPKHLITATGQRVTLRCSPRSGDLSVYWYQQSLDQGLQFLIQYYNGEERAKGNILERFSAQQFPDLHSELNLSSLELGDSALYFCASSVDVGELFFGEGSRLTVL.

This clonotype occurred many times. CDR3 protein: CASSLEGGSKNEQFF. The CDR3 DNA reads as TGTGCCAGCAGCTTAGAGGGGGGCAGCAAGAATGAGCAGTTCTTC. This rearrangement joins TRBV13 to TRBJ2-1, with D perhaps TRBD1 or TRBD2 (6 bases each). CDR1 PRHDT and CDR2 FYEKMQ come from the germline V gene (reference sequence). Deletions cut 1 base from V and 7 bases from J, with 14 bases between. This CDR3 is built from 15 residues.

This clonotype was counted at least ten times. This chain connects TRBV4-2 to TRBJ2-2, with a tentative D call TRBD1 (6 bases). Trimming left V 1 base short and J 5 bases short, with 11 bases between. CDR1 is LGHNA and CDR2 is YNFKEQ in the germline V gene. The CDR3 is 15 residues long. The CDR3 loop reads CASSQVGAETGELFF. CDR3 DNA: TGTGCCAGCAGCCAAGTGGGGGCCGAGACCGGGGAGCTGTTTTTT.

This clonotype is judged medium-sized (0.01 to 0.1%). The V and J genes are TRBV7-2 and TRBJ1-2, with D unclear. Per germline, CDR1 SGHTA and CDR2 FQGNSA. This CDR3 is built from 16 residues. The V end lost 2 bases, the J end lost 5 bases, and 18 bases lay between the germline ends. This chain's CDR3 is CASSLWVGSQAYGYTF. The CDR3 nucleotides are TGTGCCAGCAGCTTATGGGTCGGCAGCCAAGCTTATGGCTACACCTTC.

This clonotype was counted ten times or more. This clone may be a read error of a much larger clone one base away. The V call is TRBV4-1, the J call TRBJ2-3, with D possibly matching TRBD1 (6 bases). This CDR3 is 15 amino acids long. The V and J ends lost 3 bases and 2 bases respectively, with 12 bases between them. The germline CDR1 and CDR2 sequences are MGHRA and YSYEKL. The CDR3 DNA sequence: TGCGCCAGCAGCCAGTGGACAGACCCCACAGATACGCAGTATTTT. Protein: CASSQWTDPTDTQYF.

A few counts support this clonotype. V usage is TRBV6-2 or TRBV6-3 and J usage is TRBJ2-2, with D uncertain. Germline CDR1 is MNHEY and CDR2 is SVGEGT. This CDR3 is 16 amino acids long. V gave up 0 bases and J gave up 0 bases, with 8 bases separating them. The CDR3 nucleotides read TGTGCCAGCAGTTACTCTCGCGCAACGAACACCGGGGAGCTGTTTTTT. Translated: CASSYSRATNTGELFF.

In its sample, this clonotype ranks as medium-sized. The V call is TRBV5-8, the J call TRBJ1-2; D is undetermined. This CDR3 has 17 residues. Per germline, CDR1 SGHTS and CDR2 YDEGEE. Between the trimmed V and J ends, which lost 0 bases and 8 bases, there was a span of 23 bases. The CDR3 nucleotides read TGTGCCAGCAGCTTGGGCACGGCTCAGTGGATAACTAAGGGCTACACCTTC. It yields the protein CASSLGTAQWITKGYTF.

This clonotype has at least ten counts. The chain joins TRBV13 to TRBJ1-2; tentatively, D is TRBD1 (6 bases). The germline V gene encodes CDR1 PRHDT and CDR2 FYEKMQ (reference sequence). Trimming removed 2 bases at V and 2 bases at J, with 9 bases between. The CDR3 length is 14 residues. The CDR3 loop is CASSLWTENYGYTF. In nucleotides, the CDR3 is TGTGCCAGCAGCTTATGGACAGAAAACTATGGCTACACCTTC. Drawing the rest from reference TRBV13 and TRBJ1-2, the complete variable domain is AAGVIQSPRHLIKEKRETATLKCYPIPRHDTVYWYQQGPGQDPQFLISFYEKMQSDKGSIPDRFSAQQFSDYHSELNMSSLELGDSALYFCASSLWTENYGYTFGSGTRLTVV.

The sample holds many counts of this clonotype. The rearrangement joins TRBV24-1 to TRBJ1-5; possibly TRBD1 for D (5 bases). The V and J ends lost 8 bases and 9 bases respectively, with 22 bases between them. CDR3 length: 15 residues. The V gene's germline CDR1 is KGHDR and CDR2 SFDVKD. The CDR3 coding sequence is TGTGCCACCACCAGTGGAAATGGGCGCGGGGGGCCCCAGCATTTT. As protein: CATTSGNGRGGPQHF.

This clonotype was counted many times. The chain joins TRBV20-1 to TRBJ2-5; D unclear. The CDR3 loop spans 15 amino acids. The ends were cut back, 0 bases at V and 2 bases at J, with 13 bases in the middle. CDR1 DFQATT and CDR2 SNEGSKA come from the germline V gene (reference sequence). The CDR3 sequence: CSARDGQAAQETQYF. The CDR3 DNA reads as TGCAGTGCTAGAGATGGCCAGGCGGCACAAGAGACCCAGTACTTC.

This clonotype counts as medium-sized. V and J are TRBV7-2 and TRBJ1-2, with TRBD1 as a possible D gene (5 bases). The V end lost 2 bases, the J end lost 7 bases, and 17 bases lay between the germline ends. Per germline, CDR1 SGHTA and CDR2 FQGNSA. The CDR3 runs 15 residues. CDR3 nucleotides: TGTGCCAGCAGCTTATTCAGGGTCCCTATTCGTGGCTACACCTTC. Translation: CASSLFRVPIRGYTF.

This clonotype was seen many times. V usage is TRBV7-9 and J usage is TRBJ1-2; D is uncertain. Between the trimmed V and J ends, which lost 5 bases and 1 base, there was a span of 8 bases. Looked up from germline, CDR1 is SEHNR and CDR2 is FQNEAQ (reference sequence). The CDR3 covers 13 residues. This CDR3 reads CASSPTLNYGYTF. Written as DNA, the CDR3 is TGTGCCAGCAGCCCTACACTTAACTATGGCTACACCTTC. Variable domain in full (rest from reference TRBV7-9 and TRBJ1-2): DTGVSQNPRHKITKRGQNVTFRCDPISEHNRLYWYRQTLGQGPEFLTYFQNEAQLEKSRLLSDRFSAERPKGSFSTLEIQRTEQGDSAMYLCASSPTLNYGYTFGSGTRLTVV.

By its share, this clonotype is medium-sized. The V call is TRBV5-6, the J call TRBJ1-2; D is uncertain. Per the germline V gene, CDR1 is SGHDT and CDR2 is YYEEEE. The CDR3 extends over 14 amino acids. Trimming took 7 bases from V and 4 from J, leaving 17 bases between them. The DNA for the CDR3 is TGTGCCAGCTTTTACGGGCAGCAACTCTATGGCTACACCTTC. It encodes CASFYGQQLYGYTF.

This clonotype was seen repeatedly, ten times or more. The genes are TRBV30 and TRBJ2-3; D possibly corresponds to TRBD2 (6 bases). The CDR3 runs 13 residues. Germline V lookup: CDR1 GTSNPN, CDR2 SVGIG (reference sequence). The V and J ends lost 1 base and 11 bases respectively, with 16 bases between them. As DNA, the CDR3 is TGTGCCTGGAGTGCGGGAGCCGGGACTTGGCAGTATTTT. The encoded protein is CAWSAGAGTWQYF. The full variable domain, its missing parts supplied by reference TRBV30 and TRBJ2-3, is SQTIHQWPATLVQPVGSPLSLECTVEGTSNPNLYWYRQAAGRGLQLLFYSVGIGQISSEVPQNLSASRPQDRQFILSSKKLLLSDSGFYLCAWSAGAGTWQYFGPGTRLTVL.

This clonotype was found many times. The V call is TRBV6-2 or TRBV6-3, the J call TRBJ2-6; 8 bases map to TRBD1. V was pared by 7 bases and J by 1 base, with 6 bases of the junction left unmatched. The germline V gene has CDR1 MNHEY and CDR2 SVGEGT. The CDR3 sequence is 16 residues long. The CDR3 coding sequence is TGTGCCAGCATGGACAGGGTGTTTTCTGGGGCCAACGTCCTGACTTTC. This codes for CASMDRVFSGANVLTF.